The T cell receptor beta chain under discussion was sequenced for a study of OX40 agonist ivuxolimab in advanced cancers. Study-wide background: Ivuxolimab was delivered to patients intravenously every 2 weeks at doses spanning 0.01 to 10 mg/kg. The study's findings and limits: Among T cells, CD8+ cells averaged more expanded clones than CD4+ cells. At 0.1 to 3.0 mg/kg and by week 6, CD4+ and CD8+ T cells in the blood had expanded clonally.

The CDR3 extends over 16 amino acids. V lost 2 bases to trimming and J lost 4 bases, with 17 bases between them. CDR1 SNHLY and CDR2 FYNNEI come from the germline V gene. To note about this clone: No antigen is known for it.

Profiled with immunoSEQ multiplex PCR; TCRdb holds only in-frame clones, not every one. The data contain approximately 68,000 clones, about nine tenths of them singletons. Sequences were derived from CD4+ or CD8+ T cells sorted from blood, sampled in a trial of the OX40 agonist ivuxolimab. The clonotype was recovered from an adult with an advanced solid tumor such as melanoma, head and neck, liver or kidney cancer. The chain has TRBV2 and TRBJ2-5, with a tentative D call TRBD2 (6 bases). CDR3 coding DNA: TGTGCCAGCAGTGAACGTATAGCGGAGGGGCCAGAGACCCAGTACTTC. Its protein product is CASSERIAEGPETQYF.